This T cell receptor (beta chain) was recorded in a study of blood T cell repertoires in COVID-19 (dated by TCRdb to the early 2020s). Regarding the study in general: Samples from collaborators originated in the United States, Italy and Spain and spanned both the acute and convalescent phases of COVID-19. The material from the prospective study consisted of cDNA or gDNA derived from T cells, B-cell-depleted T cells, or PBMCs. Deeply sampled blood TCRbeta repertoires from subjects exposed to, actively infected with, or recovered from COVID-19 were included in the dataset. A freely available public database, intended as a resource for researchers studying the immune response to SARS-CoV-2, is where the repertoires were released. Samples were obtained from the ongoing ImmuneRACE study (first 160 participants) and from some 1,200 subjects provided by 6 global collaborators. A de-identified subject ID, COVID-19 status, age in years and sex were almost always included in the sample metadata. Where available, HLA class I and class II types were taken from metadata supplied by the sample provider and were not determined by assay-based typing.

What the work shows at the level of the full study, not this receptor alone: How much clinical and demographic metadata was included differed by source and by participant, and the metadata was provided uncurated.

The immunoSEQ Assay, a bias-controlled multiplex PCR, was used to amplify TCRbeta CDR3 regions from genomic DNA. In the source study's methods: The number of nucleated cells in each sample was estimated by amplification of reference gene primers within the assay. Sequence reads were collapsed and filtered to measure the absolute abundance of every unique TCRbeta CDR3 rearrangement. Productive Simpson clonality was computed per sample as the square root of Simpson's diversity index over productive rearrangements. TCRdb obtained this table from immuneACCESS and retained in-frame rearrangements with V and J assigned. These tables miss some clones; where compared with another copy, unresolved V genes account for less than half of the shortfall, and the remainder is unexplained. Clone size and V and J calls were adopted from that table, with D and trimming inferred from the DNA. The sample table records fewer than 70,000 clones; 70% to 90% of these occur just once. The top ten clonotypes cover approximately 15% of the sample.

Comments on this clone: The antigen this receptor binds is unknown. The input lacks base qualities; no much larger clone sits a single base away.

The cysteine opens and the phenylalanine closes a CDR3 of 15 amino acids. Only the CDR3 region is kept as DNA, spanning 45 bases read in frame from base 1. In the germline V gene, CDR1 corresponds to WSHSY and CDR2 to SAAADI. V ends up 7 bases short and J 5 bases short, with an unmatched junction base count of 5. One collaborating source in Seattle enrolled patients during active infection and followed them longitudinally through the course of disease. Collaborating institutions collected whole blood in K2EDTA tubes following their own protocols. For TCRbeta analysis, collaborators shipped samples as frozen whole blood, isolated PBMCs, or DNA extracted from either of those sample types.

Sequenced: peripheral blood. This receptor was identified in a man aged 35 to 55 with COVID-19, enrolled during active disease. The rearrangement combines TRBV10-2 with TRBJ2-2; a stretch of 12 junction bases matches TRBD1. The CDR3 region reads CASKPGQGATGELFF. The nucleotide sequence is TGCGCCAGCAAGCCGGGACAGGGGGCAACCGGGGAGCTGTTTTTT.